The source of this T cell receptor beta chain is a study of cytomegalovirus exposure and HLA in healthy donors. Study results and caveats: Earlier findings revealed that most TCR beta V segments proved productive either about 87% or about 30% of the time.

Primers included in the PCR were 60 Vbeta and 13 Jbeta primers. The table came from immunoSEQ multiplex PCR; TCRdb's copy has only in-frame clones and leaves some out. The sample carries approximately 130,000 clones, approximately 75% recorded once. With 5 bases clipped from V and 3 bases from J, the junction kept 5 bases outside the gene matches. The CDR3 runs to 16 residues. Germline CDR1 reads LNHDA; CDR2 reads SQIVND (reference sequence). This clone occurred a few times. Its antigen is currently unknown. The receptor's source is a man aged 50 to 60 in good health and CMV-seropositive. The chain combines TRBV19 with TRBJ2-3; 13 bases are a match to TRBD2. The sample comprised PBMCs. The chain's CDR3 is CASSPTSGRVTDTQYF. DNA of the CDR3: TGTGCCAGTAGTCCAACTAGCGGGAGGGTAACAGATACGCAGTATTTT. Together with reference TRBV19 and TRBJ2-3, the CDR3 gives the full variable domain: DGGITQSPKYLFRKEGQNVTLSCEQNLNHDAMYWYRQDPGQGLRLIYYSQIVNDFQKGDIAEGYSVSREKKESFPLTVTSAQKNPTAFYLCASSPTSGRVTDTQYFGPGTRLTVL.